Listed below are T cell receptor beta chains from one sample, sequenced in a study of patients and donors after allogeneic stem cell transplantation. Each CDR3 protein is one row after TCRdb ran MiXCR on the RT-PCR reads. The sample includes about a million distinct CDR3 sequences, roughly 18% of them seen just once. Material: blood, either unsorted or a sorted T cell fraction (not recorded which). The receptor source for this set is a human donor who was either an allogeneic HSCT recipient or a stem cell or donor lymphocyte infusion donor (not recorded which). It is not recorded whose cells these are; they may come from a transplant donor. The CDR3 runs from the conserved cysteine through the conserved F or W. Size is omitted from some rows. Given values are once, few, many or a class for expanded clones.

J: TRBJ2-2
V: TRBV12-3/TRBV12-4
size: many
CDR3: CASSFSLAGDANTGELFF

J: TRBJ1-5
V: TRBV6-1
size: few
CDR3: CASSDPWRNQPQHF

J: TRBJ2-2
V: TRBV5-1
size: few
CDR3: CASSSNIAGELFF

J: TRBJ1-2
V: TRBV20-1
size: NA
CDR3: CSAWAYGYTF

J: TRBJ2-1
V: TRBV4-1
size: few
CDR3: CASSQEGTVNNEQFF

J: TRBJ1-5
V: TRBV29-1
size: few
CDR3: CSVVTGRNQPQHF

J: TRBJ2-7
V: TRBV20-1
size: NA
CDR3: CSARDLVGYEQYF

J: TRBJ1-2
V: TRBV2
size: few
CDR3: CASRAGGVTYYGYTF

J: TRBJ2-1
V: TRBV20-1
size: NA
CDR3: CSARVVLAPFNEQFF

J: TRBJ1-2
V: TRBV7-9
size: few
CDR3: CASSLSWHGGGYTF

J: TRBJ2-2
V: TRBV11-2
size: NA
CDR3: CASRSIAGPNTGELFF

J: TRBJ1-2
V: TRBV7-2
size: few
CDR3: CASSLVDRTVGYTF

J: TRBJ2-1
V: TRBV5-6
size: few
CDR3: CASSVQWRGGSYNEQFF

J: TRBJ1-5
V: TRBV10-3
size: NA
CDR3: CAISESSSNQPQHF

J: TRBJ1-1
V: TRBV19
size: few
CDR3: CASSTEAQRTEAFF

J: TRBJ1-2
V: TRBV7-9
size: NA
CDR3: CASSLAGQGAMGYTF

J: TRBJ1-6
V: TRBV9
size: few
CDR3: CASRGGWDNSPLHF

J: TRBJ2-3
V: TRBV20-1
size: NA
CDR3: CSQGRGGTDTQYF

J: TRBJ1-5
V: TRBV5-6
size: few
CDR3: CASSFSGPSNQPQHF

J: TRBJ2-7
V: TRBV5-1
size: NA
CDR3: CASSLLPGTAGGNEQYF

J: TRBJ1-2
V: TRBV7-2
size: NA
CDR3: CASGLKPLSNYGYTF

J: TRBJ2-3
V: TRBV10-3
size: NA
CDR3: CATSKSASGARTDTQYF

J: TRBJ1-1
V: TRBV12-3/TRBV12-4
size: NA
CDR3: CASSFGRGLTEAFF

J: TRBJ2-5
V: TRBV13
size: few
CDR3: CASSTDGGETQYF

J: TRBJ2-3
V: TRBV5-1
size: few
CDR3: CASSLDIPLTDTQYF

J: TRBJ2-3
V: TRBV9
size: few
CDR3: CASSVEWDRDTDTQYF

J: TRBJ2-1
V: TRBV4-1
size: NA
CDR3: CASSQAGTGGIKGGSYNEQFF

J: TRBJ1-2
V: TRBV29-1
size: many
CDR3: CSAAGTTYGYTF

J: TRBJ2-2
V: TRBV19
size: NA
CDR3: CASSTGTGRLAGNTGELFF

J: TRBJ2-3
V: TRBV9
size: NA
CDR3: CASSVASGGTDTQYF

J: TRBJ2-1
V: TRBV7-2
size: few
CDR3: CASSSGGATYNEQFF

J: TRBJ2-7
V: TRBV4-2
size: NA
CDR3: CASSQDRGTGHSYEQYF

J: TRBJ1-5
V: TRBV6-2/TRBV6-3
size: NA
CDR3: CASRATGRNQPQHF

J: TRBJ2-4
V: TRBV5-1
size: NA
CDR3: CASSLATSGSAAKNIQYF

J: TRBJ1-2
V: TRBV20-1
size: NA
CDR3: CSARDPGRHYGYTF

J: TRBJ2-3
V: TRBV9
size: NA
CDR3: CASSPKTSGAETDTQYF

J: TRBJ2-3
V: TRBV30
size: NA
CDR3: CAWRKGSTDTQYF

J: TRBJ2-6
V: TRBV4-1
size: NA
CDR3: CASSLNLDRWLPGANVLTF

J: TRBJ2-3
V: TRBV10-3
size: NA
CDR3: CAITPSGGTDTQYF

J: TRBJ2-3
V: TRBV12-3/TRBV12-4
size: many
CDR3: CASSPGTSGADTQYF